Reported below is one T cell receptor (beta chain). Its antigen is as yet unknown. The sample holds other DNA sequences that translate to the same CDR3. Measured with immunoSEQ multiplex PCR; TCRdb has only the in-frame clones, and not every one. The top ten clones hold roughly 19% of a sample with more than 60,000 clones, 94% of them seen once. The data are from a study of OX40 agonist ivuxolimab in advanced cancers. General study results and limits: CD8+ T cells (on average) carried more expanded clones than CD4+ T cells.

This CDR3 spans 14 amino acids. Germline lookup yields CDR1 SGHRS and CDR2 YFSETQ. The V and J ends lost 0 bases and 3 bases, in that order; junction bases with no gene match: 0. Exclusion applied to patients with autoimmune disease history or systemic immunosuppression. The material was CD4+ or CD8+ T cells sorted from blood, obtained in a trial of the OX40 agonist ivuxolimab. The origin of this receptor is an adult with an advanced solid tumor such as melanoma, head and neck, liver or kidney cancer. This rearrangement joins TRBV5-1 to TRBJ2-5; 9 bases map to TRBD2. The CDR3 here is CASSLVAGEETQYF. In DNA form, the CDR3 reads TGCGCCAGCAGCTTGGTAGCGGGAGAAGAGACCCAGTACTTC.